The 17 T cell receptor beta chains given below trace back to one sample, sequenced in a study of blood T cell repertoires in COVID-19. The table came from immunoSEQ multiplex PCR; TCRdb's copy has only in-frame clones and leaves some out. In the table there are 180,000 or so clones, 70% to 90% of which are singletons. The sample consisted of peripheral blood. The source is a man aged 55-75 years with acute or convalescent COVID-19.

This clone was found once. This chain uses TRBV27 with TRBJ1-4; D may be TRBD1 (5 bases). Deletions cut 4 bases from V and 1 base from J, with 16 bases between. CDR1 is MNHEY and CDR2 is SMNVEV in the germline V gene (reference sequence). The CDR3 covers 17 residues. Here the CDR3 reads CASSSGRPPITNEKLFF. CDR3 bases: TGTGCCAGCAGTTCAGGGCGCCCACCGATAACTAATGAAAAACTGTTTTTT.

The J gene is TRBJ2-7, the V gene TRBV7-2; TRBD2 agrees at 9 bases. The CDR3 totals 15 residues. J lost 3 bases, V lost 5 bases, and 8 bases had no gene match. In germline, CDR1 is SGHTA, CDR2 FQGNSA. The chain's CDR3 is CASSQVAGGVYEQYF. The CDR3 nucleotides read TGTGCCAGCAGCCAGGTGGCGGGAGGGGTCTACGAGCAGTACTTC.

The chain combines TRBV28 with TRBJ1-5; 11 bases map to TRBD1. The CDR3 totals 19 residues. From germline, CDR1 is MDHEN and CDR2 SYDVKM. With 10 bases clipped from V and 1 base from J, the junction kept 18 bases outside the gene matches. CDR3 nucleotides: TGTGCCACCCTAGAGGCTAGGGACAGGGGGTGGGGAAGCAATCAGCCCCAGCATTTT. Translating gives CATLEARDRGWGSNQPQHF. Combining the CDR3 with reference TRBV28 and TRBJ1-5 gives the whole variable domain DVKVTQSSRYLVKRTGEKVFLECVQDMDHENMFWYRQDPGLGLRLIYFSYDVKMKEKGDIPEGYSVSREKKERFSLILESASTNQTSMYLCATLEARDRGWGSNQPQHFGDGTRLSIL.

The V and J genes are TRBV7-3 and TRBJ2-2; 10 bases align to TRBD2. Germline V gene data show CDR1 as SGHTA and CDR2 as FQGTGA. There are 16 residues in the CDR3. V dropped 2 bases and J dropped 7; count of bases not matched to a gene: 7. The CDR3 coding sequence is TGTGCCAGCAGCTTATCTGCTAGCGGGAGTGGCGGGGAGCTGTTTTTT. Encoded protein: CASSLSASGSGGELFF.

The chain combines TRBV6-1 with TRBJ2-2, with 11 bases identical to TRBD2. CDR3 length: 17 amino acids. Trimming at V came to 1 base and at J to 5 bases, leaving 6 bases not matched to a gene. Germline V CDR1 and CDR2: MNHNS, SASEGT. The CDR3 protein is CASSEVRLAGKTGELFF. The CDR3 DNA reads as TGTGCCAGCAGTGAAGTTCGACTAGCGGGAAAAACCGGGGAGCTGTTTTTT.

The rearrangement joins TRBV14 to TRBJ1-6, with D possibly matching TRBD1 (6 bases). CDR3 size: 16 residues. CDR1 is SGHDN and CDR2 is FVKESK in the germline V gene. Trimming took 5 bases from V and 1 from J, leaving 12 bases between them. CDR3 DNA sequence: TGTGCCAGCAGCTTATCAGGGGCATCCTATAATTCACCCCTCCACTTT. It yields the protein CASSLSGASYNSPLHF. Drawing the rest from reference TRBV14 and TRBJ1-6, the complete variable domain is EAGVTQFPSHSVIEKGQTVTLRCDPISGHDNLYWYRRVMGKEIKFLLHFVKESKQDESGMPNNRFLAERTGGTYSTLKVQPAELEDSGVYFCASSLSGASYNSPLHFGNGTRLTVT.

The rearrangement links TRBV7-8 to TRBJ1-2; TRBD1 is a possible D gene (5 bases). Germline CDR1 SGHVS, CDR2 FQNEAQ. V shed 5 bases and J shed 8 bases, with 18 bases lying between them. This CDR3 contains 14 residues. CDR3 sequence: CASSKLDTLGGYTF. In nucleotides, the CDR3 is TGTGCCAGCAGCAAACTGGACACTCTGGGGGGCTACACCTTC.

The count of this clone is one. The chain recombines TRBV11-2 with TRBJ1-2; a possible D gene is TRBD1 (5 bases). The CDR3 has 13 amino acids. The V gene's germline CDR1 is SGHAT and CDR2 FQNNGV. V was shortened by 3 bases and J by 7 bases, with 12 bases between the two germline ends. The CDR3 sequence: CASSLGIGVGYTF. DNA of the CDR3: TGTGCCAGCAGCTTGGGGATAGGGGTTGGCTACACCTTC.

The rearrangement uses TRBV20-1 and TRBJ1-1; D not resolved. The V end was cut by 0 bases, the J end by 8 bases, with 7 bases between. This CDR3 spans 11 amino acids. From germline, CDR1 is DFQATT and CDR2 SNEGSKA (reference sequence). CDR3 amino acids: CSARDPREAFF. The CDR3 DNA reads as TGCAGTGCTAGAGATCCCAGGGAAGCTTTCTTT.

The gene calls are TRBV27 and TRBJ2-1, with D perhaps TRBD2 (5 bases). V shed 1 base and J shed 8 bases, with 18 bases lying between them. The CDR3 is 16 amino acids. Looked up from germline, CDR1 is MNHEY and CDR2 is SMNVEV (reference sequence). This chain's CDR3 is CASSLWGIEGPHEQFF. In DNA, the CDR3 is TGTGCCAGCAGTTTATGGGGTATAGAGGGTCCTCATGAGCAGTTCTTC.

The rearrangement uses TRBV21-1 and TRBJ2-3; TRBD1, the table's D call, was not compared with the DNA. TRBV21-1 is shown as a pseudogene. CDR3 length equals 15 residues. The CDR3 sequence: CASGLRTGRTDTQYF. DNA of the CDR3: TGTGCCAGCGGCCTCCGGACAGGGCGCACAGATACGCAGTATTTT.

This clone was seen more than once but under ten times. The chain is built from TRBV27 and TRBJ1-2; 9 bases fit TRBD1. CDR1 is MNHEY and CDR2 is SMNVEV in the germline V gene (reference sequence). The CDR3 is 15 amino acids. The V gene end was trimmed by 5 bases and the J gene end by 8 bases; junction bases not matched to a gene: 12. The CDR3 DNA reads as TGTGCCAGCAGTACCCGGGACAGGGCGTTGGACGGCTACACCTTC. It yields the protein CASSTRDRALDGYTF.

This clone was recorded only once. The J gene is TRBJ2-3, the V gene TRBV10-3; the match to TRBD2 covers 8 bases. The CDR3 spans 16 residues. From germline, CDR1 is ENHRY and CDR2 SYGVKD. V shed 3 bases and J 4 bases; nucleotides not matched to a gene: 9. CDR3 nucleotides: TGTGCCATCAGTGAAGCGGGAGCGGGTTTCTCAGATACGCAGTATTTT. As protein: CAISEAGAGFSDTQYF.

The CDR3: CASTLGTVTDTQYF. The CDR3 coding sequence is TGTGCCAGCACCTTGGGGACTGTGACAGATACGCAGTATTTT. This chain joins TRBV7-3 and TRBJ2-3; weak D call: TRBD2 (6 bases). V gave up 7 bases and J gave up 3 bases, with 14 bases separating them. Germline CDR1 SGHTA, CDR2 FQGTGA. CDR3 length: 14 amino acids.

The rearrangement joins TRBV2 to TRBJ2-7; weak D call: TRBD1 (6 bases). Germline loops: CDR1 SNHLY, CDR2 FYNNEI. Trimming took off 6 bases at V and 7 bases at J, with 10 bases between the two ends. The CDR3 consists of 11 residues. The CDR3 here is CASSTGPEQYF. The CDR3 DNA reads TGTGCCAGCAGCACAGGGCCAGAGCAGTACTTC.

The V and J genes are TRBV7-6 and TRBJ2-1; 13 nucleotides agree with TRBD2. The germline CDR1 and CDR2 sequences are SGHVS and FNYEAQ. The CDR3 is 15 residues long. V lost 5 bases to trimming and J lost 4 bases; unmatched junction nucleotides: 2. DNA for the CDR3: TGTGCCAGCAGCCGGACTAGCGGGGGTTACAATGAGCAGTTCTTC. Translating gives CASSRTSGGYNEQFF.

This chain joins TRBV2 and TRBJ1-5; D unresolved. The CDR3 length is 15 residues. The V gene lost 0 bases and the J gene lost 5 bases, with 11 bases spanning the gap. Germline values: CDR1 SNHLY, CDR2 FYNNEI. The CDR3 here is CASSEARGGDQPQHF. CDR3 coding DNA: TGTGCCAGCAGTGAAGCCCGCGGAGGCGATCAGCCCCAGCATTTT.